What follows is one TCR beta chain and its context. Only one count was recorded for this clone. Its recognized antigen is unknown. No much larger clonotype is one base removed from it; base qualities were not supplied. The CDR3 goes from the cysteine to the phenylalanine over 15 residues. The only DNA kept is the CDR3, 45 bases in frame from the first base. Clipping removes 5 bases from V and 3 bases from J, with 2 as the unmatched junction base count. Via the germline V gene, CDR1 is SGHTS and CDR2 YDEGEE. The data are from a study of shared clonotypes between healthy human individuals (TCRdb year 2020). The study in broad terms: The cohort included a few men and a couple of women between 18 and 49 years of age. For each donor, CD4 naive and CD4 memory were each run on three plates, CD8 naive on two plates, and CD8 memory on one plate. The study deeply sequenced blood TCR repertoires of several healthy adults to estimate repertoire size and the extent of clonotype sharing between individuals. Different laboratories and diverse techniques were used to prepare libraries and sequence TCR repertoires, to increase sequencing depth and limit assay-specific biases. Per donor, leukapheresis produced somewhere between about 0.85 and 9.5 billion PBMCs.

What the work shows at the level of the full study, not this receptor alone: Pairwise subsampling led to the expectation that sequencing depth would affect the degree of clonotype sharing among donors. Larger estimated clonotype richness was generally found for naive subsets than for memory subsets. Across a few donors, around 5% of naive CD4, 3% to 4% of naive CD8, under 2.5% of memory CD4, and about 0.4% of memory CD8 clonotypes were shared. Compared with non-shared clonotypes, the clonotypes found in all four sorted-subset donors had higher generation probabilities. Sampling was limited to blood, and TCR repertoires in tissue likely differ from TCR repertoires in blood. Incomplete sequencing was indicated by rarefaction of sorted-subset datasets, despite the large sequencing depth. The small number of donors limited the genetic and exposure-history diversity represented.

TCR CDR3 regions were amplified from genomic DNA by multiplex PCR using the deep immunoSEQ assay. Extracted genomic DNA from each cell subset was distributed evenly across all wells of several immunoSEQ 96-well plates, and each plate was treated as a replicate. For sorted subsets, roughly 200 ng of genomic DNA, equivalent to tens of thousands of T cell genomes, went into each replicate PCR. The purified libraries were quantified using a Qubit 3.0 fluorometer, sized with a Bioanalyzer 2100, and then quantified again using the KAPA Library Quantification kit. Each immunoSEQ 96-well plate was sequenced on its own single-read 150-cycle Illumina NextSeq 550 flow cell. Per the authors' processing: Because the immunoSEQ output included only junctional sequences and no quality scores, the filtering could not be the same as the filtering used for full-length reads. To assign V/J genes and CDR3, sequences were annotated against IMGT germline references using PyIR, a Python wrapper for IgBLAST v1.9. Reads with weak V/J assignments (E-value above 1e-6), missing CDR3, stop codons, out-of-frame junctions, or ambiguous translated residues were removed. A V3J clonotype was defined by an identical inferred V gene, J gene, and CDR3 amino acid sequence. The percentage overlap between two repertoires was calculated by dividing the number of shared unique clonotypes by the size of the smaller repertoire. Three approaches were used to assess repertoire richness: RTK rarefaction, the Chao1 estimator, and Recon v2.1 estimates of unobserved clonotypes. Generation probabilities were computed with OLGA for all TCRbeta clonotypes obtained by the gDNA method from several donors. The table was pulled from immuneACCESS by TCRdb, which kept in-frame rearrangements only. Such tables lose some clones; where checked, under half of the loss comes from unresolved V genes, and the rest has no known cause. V, J and clone size are taken as reported in that table, and D and trimming were inferred from the DNA itself. The sample has some 2.1 million clones on record, just over 90% of them singletons. Of the sample, around 1.7% falls within the top ten clones.

For the CD8 naive samples, CD45RO-negative cells were positively selected for CCR7, yielding a CD45RA+CCR7+ population from which TemRA cells were excluded. The donors were healthy, HIV-negative adults with no recently reported acute infections or vaccinations. Every donor was a Caucasian adult residing in Nashville, Tennessee, USA. Blood was obtained by leukapheresis, after which PBMCs were separated by Ficoll-Histopaque density gradient centrifugation and cryopreserved in liquid nitrogen vapor phase. Analytical flow cytometry was used to check the purity and quantity of each magnetically sorted T cell population. From each sorted fraction, genomic DNA was isolated and quantified by UV absorbance on a Nanodrop 2000c.

The sequenced sample was naive CD8+ T cells from PBMCs. Per the publication, the cell subset or site label means: CD45RA+CCR7+. The chain was built from TRBV5-8 and TRBJ2-3; 14 bases in the middle match TRBD2. The TCR was taken from a man aged 18 to 30 in good health. Some clones in this sample may be carry-over from other donors' samples. The nucleotide sequence reads as follows: TGTGCCAGCAGACGACTAGCGGGAGGGACAGATACGCAGTATTTT. Translated, it reads CASRRLAGGTDTQYF.